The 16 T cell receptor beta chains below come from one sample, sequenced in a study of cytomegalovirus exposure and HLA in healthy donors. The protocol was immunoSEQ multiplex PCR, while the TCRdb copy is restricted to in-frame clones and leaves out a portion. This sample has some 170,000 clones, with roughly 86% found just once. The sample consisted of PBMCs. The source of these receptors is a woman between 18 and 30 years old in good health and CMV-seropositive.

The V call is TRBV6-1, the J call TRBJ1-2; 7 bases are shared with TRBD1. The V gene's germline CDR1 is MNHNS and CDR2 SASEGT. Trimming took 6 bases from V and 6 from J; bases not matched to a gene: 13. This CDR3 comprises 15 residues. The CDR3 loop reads CASSVRQGDRDGYTF. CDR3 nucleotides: TGTGCCAGCAGCGTCCGTCAGGGGGACAGAGATGGCTACACCTTC.

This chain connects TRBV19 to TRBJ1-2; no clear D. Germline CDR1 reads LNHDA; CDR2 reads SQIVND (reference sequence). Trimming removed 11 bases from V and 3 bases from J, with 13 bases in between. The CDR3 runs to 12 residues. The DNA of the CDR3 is TGTGCCGGCAAAGGTGGAGACTATGGCTACACCTTC. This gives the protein CAGKGGDYGYTF.

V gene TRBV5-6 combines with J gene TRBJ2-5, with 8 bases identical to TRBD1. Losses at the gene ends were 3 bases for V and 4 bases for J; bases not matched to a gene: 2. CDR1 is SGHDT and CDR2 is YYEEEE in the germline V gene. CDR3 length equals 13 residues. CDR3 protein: CASSSGTGETQYF. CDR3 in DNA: TGTGCCAGCAGCTCCGGGACAGGAGAGACCCAGTACTTC.

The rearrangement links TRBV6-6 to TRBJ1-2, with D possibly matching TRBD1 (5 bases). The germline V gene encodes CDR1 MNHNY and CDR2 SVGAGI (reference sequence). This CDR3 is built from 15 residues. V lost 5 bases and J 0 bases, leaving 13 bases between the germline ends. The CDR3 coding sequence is TGTGCCAGCAGTCCGACAGTGACATCTAACTATGGCTACACCTTC. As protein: CASSPTVTSNYGYTF.

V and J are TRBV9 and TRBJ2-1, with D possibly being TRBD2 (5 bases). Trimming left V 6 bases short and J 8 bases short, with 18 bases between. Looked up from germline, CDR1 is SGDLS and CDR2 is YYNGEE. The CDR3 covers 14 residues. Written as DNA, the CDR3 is TGTGCCAGCAAGGTGGACTCCGGAGGAGATGAGCAGTTCTTC. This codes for CASKVDSGGDEQFF.

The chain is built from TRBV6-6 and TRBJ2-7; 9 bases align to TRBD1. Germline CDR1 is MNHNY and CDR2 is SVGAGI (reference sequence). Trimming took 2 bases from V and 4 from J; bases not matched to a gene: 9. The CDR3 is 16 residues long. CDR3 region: CASSYTPGQGTYEQYF. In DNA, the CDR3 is TGTGCCAGCAGTTACACTCCGGGACAGGGAACGTACGAGCAGTACTTC.

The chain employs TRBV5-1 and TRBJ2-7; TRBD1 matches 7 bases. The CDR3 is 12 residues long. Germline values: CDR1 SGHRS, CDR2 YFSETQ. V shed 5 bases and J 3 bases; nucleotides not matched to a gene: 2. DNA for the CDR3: TGCGCCAGCAGGGGGGACAGCTACGAGCAGTACTTC. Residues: CASRGDSYEQYF.

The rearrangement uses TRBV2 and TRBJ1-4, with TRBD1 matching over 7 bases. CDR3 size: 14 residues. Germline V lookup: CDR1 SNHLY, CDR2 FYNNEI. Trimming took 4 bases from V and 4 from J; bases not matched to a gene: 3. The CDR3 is CASSGGQVNEKLFF. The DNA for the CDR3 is TGTGCCAGCAGTGGAGGACAGGTTAATGAAAAACTGTTTTTT.

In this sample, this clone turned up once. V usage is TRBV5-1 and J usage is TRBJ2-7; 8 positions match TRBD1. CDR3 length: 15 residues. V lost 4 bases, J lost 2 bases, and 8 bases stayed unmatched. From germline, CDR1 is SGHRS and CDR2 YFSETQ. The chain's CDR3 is CASSPTTGATYEQYF. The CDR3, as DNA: TGCGCCAGCAGCCCAACGACAGGGGCCACCTACGAGCAGTACTTC.

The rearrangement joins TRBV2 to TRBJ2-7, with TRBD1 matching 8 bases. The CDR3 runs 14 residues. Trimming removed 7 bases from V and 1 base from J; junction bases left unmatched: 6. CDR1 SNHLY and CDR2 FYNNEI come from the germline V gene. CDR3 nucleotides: TGTGCCAGCAATGGACAGGGCCCATCCTACGAGCAGTACTTC. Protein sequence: CASNGQGPSYEQYF.

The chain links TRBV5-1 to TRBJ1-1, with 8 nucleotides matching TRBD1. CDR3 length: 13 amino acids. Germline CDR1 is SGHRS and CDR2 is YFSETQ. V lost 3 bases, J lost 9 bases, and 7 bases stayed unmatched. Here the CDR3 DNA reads TGCGCCAGCAGCTGGGGACAGGTTGAGCAAGCTTTCTTT. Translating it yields CASSWGQVEQAFF.

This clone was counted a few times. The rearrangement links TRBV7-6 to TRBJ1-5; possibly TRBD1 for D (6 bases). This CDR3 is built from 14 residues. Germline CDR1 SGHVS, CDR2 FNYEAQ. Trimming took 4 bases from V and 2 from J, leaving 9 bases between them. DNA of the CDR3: TGTGCCAGCAGCTCCTCAGGGGGCAATCAGCCCCAGCATTTT. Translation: CASSSSGGNQPQHF.

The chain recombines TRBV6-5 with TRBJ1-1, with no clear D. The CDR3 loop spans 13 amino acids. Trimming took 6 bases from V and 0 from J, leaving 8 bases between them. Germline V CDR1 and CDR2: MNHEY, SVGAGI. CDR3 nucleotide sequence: TGTGCCAGCAGCGCAACAGTGAACACTGAAGCTTTCTTT. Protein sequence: CASSATVNTEAFF.

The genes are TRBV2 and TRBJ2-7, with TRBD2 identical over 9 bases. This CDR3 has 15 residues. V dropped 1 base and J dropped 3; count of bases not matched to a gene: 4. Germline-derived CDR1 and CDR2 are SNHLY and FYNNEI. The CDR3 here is CASSEGLAGFYEQYF. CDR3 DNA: TGTGCCAGCAGTGAAGGGCTAGCGGGGTTCTACGAGCAGTACTTC.

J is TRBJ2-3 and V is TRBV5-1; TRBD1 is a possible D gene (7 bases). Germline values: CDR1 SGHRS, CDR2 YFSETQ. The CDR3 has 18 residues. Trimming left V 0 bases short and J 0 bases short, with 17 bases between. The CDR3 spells CASSLAIQGGRSTDTQYF. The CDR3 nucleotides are TGCGCCAGCAGCTTGGCCATCCAGGGGGGCAGAAGCACAGATACGCAGTATTTT.

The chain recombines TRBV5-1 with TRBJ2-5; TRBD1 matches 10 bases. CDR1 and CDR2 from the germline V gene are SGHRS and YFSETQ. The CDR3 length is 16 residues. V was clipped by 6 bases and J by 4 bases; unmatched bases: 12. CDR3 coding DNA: TGCGCCAGCACCTACGGCGGGACAGGGGTTTTAGAGACCCAGTACTTC. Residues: CASTYGGTGVLETQYF.